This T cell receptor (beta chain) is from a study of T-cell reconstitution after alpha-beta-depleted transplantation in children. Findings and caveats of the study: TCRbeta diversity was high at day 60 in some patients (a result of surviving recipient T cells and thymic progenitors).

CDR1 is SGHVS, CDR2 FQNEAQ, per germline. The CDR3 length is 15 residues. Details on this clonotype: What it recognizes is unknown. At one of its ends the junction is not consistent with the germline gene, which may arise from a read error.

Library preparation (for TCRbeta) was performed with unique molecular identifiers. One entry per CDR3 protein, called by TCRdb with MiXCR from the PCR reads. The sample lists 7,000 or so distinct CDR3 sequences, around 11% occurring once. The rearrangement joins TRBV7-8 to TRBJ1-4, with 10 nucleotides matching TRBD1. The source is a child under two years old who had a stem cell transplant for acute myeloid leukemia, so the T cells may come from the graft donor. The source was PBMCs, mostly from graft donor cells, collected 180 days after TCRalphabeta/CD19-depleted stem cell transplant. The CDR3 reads CASRPVGTGEEKLFF. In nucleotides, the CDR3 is TGTGCTAGCAGGCCCGTGGGGACAGGGGAGGAAAAACTGTTTTTT. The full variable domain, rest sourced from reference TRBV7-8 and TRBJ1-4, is GAGVSQSPRYKVAKRGQDVALRCDPISGHVSLFWYQQALGQGPEFLTYFQNEAQLDKSGLPSDRFFAERPEGSVSTLKIQRTQQEDSAVYLCASRPVGTGEEKLFFGSGTQLSVL.